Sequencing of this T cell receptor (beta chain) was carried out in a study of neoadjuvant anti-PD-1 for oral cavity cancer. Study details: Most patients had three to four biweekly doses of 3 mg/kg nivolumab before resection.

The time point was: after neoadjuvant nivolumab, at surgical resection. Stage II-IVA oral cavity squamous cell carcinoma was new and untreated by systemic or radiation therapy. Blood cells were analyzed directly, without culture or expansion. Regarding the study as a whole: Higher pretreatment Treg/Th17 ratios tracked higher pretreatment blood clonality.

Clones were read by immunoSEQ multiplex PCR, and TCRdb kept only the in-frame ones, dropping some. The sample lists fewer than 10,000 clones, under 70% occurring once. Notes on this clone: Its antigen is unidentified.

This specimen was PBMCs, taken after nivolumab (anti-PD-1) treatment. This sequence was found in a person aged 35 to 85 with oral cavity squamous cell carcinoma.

CDR3 in amino acids: CASSVSNRGNTEAFF. CDR3 nucleotide sequence: TGTGCCAGCAGTGTTTCAAACAGGGGGAACACTGAAGCTTTCTTT. This chain uses TRBV6-4 with TRBJ1-1; 7 bases fit TRBD1. V lost 4 bases to trimming and J lost 1 base; unmatched junction nucleotides: 6. Germline V gene lookup returns CDR1 MRHNA and CDR2 SNTAGT. The length of the CDR3 is 15 residues.